This T cell receptor (beta chain) was obtained from a study of prognosis after radiotherapy for stage I lung cancer. Across the whole study: Radiotherapy was SBRT in 3 to 5 fractions with a biologically effective dose of at least 100 Gy. After radiotherapy, distant metastases appeared in a handful of patients at a median of approximately 7 months, and around 16 patients showed no significant progression.

The study's findings and limits: Median unique TCR clones dropped from roughly 9,900 to 7,200 after stereotactic body radiation therapy.

About this clonotype itself: As yet, its antigen is unknown.

Germline assignment: CDR1 KGHDR and CDR2 SFDVKD. The CDR3 consists of 14 residues. The junction had 5 bases not matched to a gene; V was cut back by 4 bases and J by 5 bases. Amplification of TCR beta CDR3 from genomic DNA used two-round multiplex PCR. Specific primers for each TRBV and TRBJ gene were what first-round PCR used. Universal primers featured in the second PCR round. TCRdb reprocessed the multiplex PCR reads with MiXCR, giving one entry per CDR3 protein. The table includes about 16,000 distinct CDR3 sequences, 35% to 45% detected once. This sequence originates from a donor aged 50 or older with non-small cell lung cancer. The chain couples TRBV24-1 to TRBJ2-7; 9 nucleotides align to TRBD2. This specimen was PBMCs, taken before or after stereotactic body radiation therapy (not recorded which). CDR3 region: CATSDSGRPNEQYF. The CDR3 nucleotides read TGTGCCACCAGTGACAGCGGGAGGCCCAACGAGCAGTACTTC.